This T cell receptor beta chain was captured by sequencing in a study of beta chain features in type 1 diabetes. Study overall: Across every sample, 107,917,701 sorted cells were examined in total.

Study-wide points: Lower insertion and higher deletion counts appeared at VDJ junctions in type 1 diabetes patients.

To note about this clone: The antigen remains unidentified.

TCRB transcripts that were expressed got sequenced, as all of the isolated RNA had been reverse transcribed. Sequenced by immunoSEQ multiplex PCR; TCRdb stores in-frame clones only, minus some. This table has some 360,000 clones, less than 20% appearing once. On average, the one heparinised blood draw given by each donor was approximately 120 mL. CD4+ naive, central memory, regulatory and stem cell-like memory cells were sorted via CD45RO/CCR7/CD25/CD127/CD95/CD27. Per germline, CDR1 SEHNR and CDR2 FQNEAQ (reference sequence). V was clipped by 6 bases and J by 4 bases, with 12 bases between them. The CDR3 totals 13 residues.

The sequenced material came from naive CD4+ T cells from blood. This chain links TRBV7-9 with TRBJ1-2, with a possible D match to TRBD1 (6 bases). This TCR derives from a woman aged 18-29 years in good health. This chain's CDR3 is CASRRTELYGYTF. The CDR3 DNA reads as TGTGCCAGCAGACGGACAGAACTCTATGGCTACACCTTC.